One and the same sample provided the 5 T cell receptor beta chains below, sequenced in a study of blood T cell repertoires in COVID-19. TCRdb keeps only in-frame clones here, not all; method: immunoSEQ multiplex PCR. The sample carries about 210,000 clones, about 86% recorded once. The sample comprised PBMCs or T cells enriched from blood (not recorded which). The receptors come from a woman between 25 and 40 years old who had been exposed to COVID-19.

The chain links TRBV7-9 to TRBJ1-5; the match to TRBD1 covers 7 bases. The CDR3 length is 14 residues. Per germline, CDR1 SEHNR and CDR2 FQNEAQ (reference sequence). V shed 4 bases and J 7 bases; nucleotides not matched to a gene: 7. As DNA, the CDR3 is TGTGCCAGCAGCTCGACAGGGTCACGCCAGCCCCAGCATTTT. Amino acids: CASSSTGSRQPQHF. The variable domain in full, completed from reference TRBV7-9 and TRBJ1-5, reads DTGVSQNPRHKITKRGQNVTFRCDPISEHNRLYWYRQTLGQGPEFLTYFQNEAQLEKSRLLSDRFSAERPKGSFSTLEIQRTEQGDSAMYLCASSSTGSRQPQHFGDGTRLSIL.

The chain is built from TRBV19 and TRBJ2-2; D perhaps matches TRBD1 (5 bases). Trimming stripped 2 bases from V and 3 bases from J, with 7 bases between. CDR1 and CDR2 (germline): LNHDA, SQIVND (reference sequence). The CDR3 extends over 14 amino acids. CDR3 DNA: TGTGCCAGTAGTATAACCAGGGACACCGGGGAGCTGTTTTTT. This sequence encodes CASSITRDTGELFF.

This chain joins TRBV11-2 and TRBJ2-7, with TRBD1 identical over 7 bases. CDR3 length: 16 amino acids. V lost 5 bases to trimming and J lost 3 bases; unmatched junction nucleotides: 13. Per germline, CDR1 SGHAT and CDR2 FQNNGV. CDR3 DNA: TGTGCCAGCAGCCCCCTTCCGGGGACAGAAGACTACGAGCAGTACTTC. Amino acid sequence: CASSPLPGTEDYEQYF. Full variable domain (outside the CDR3, taken from reference TRBV11-2 and TRBJ2-7): EAGVAQSPRYKIIEKRQSVAFWCNPISGHATLYWYQQILGQGPKLLIQFQNNGVVDDSQLPKDRFSAERLKGVDSTLKIQPAKLEDSAVYLCASSPLPGTEDYEQYFGPGTRLTVT.

The rearrangement uses TRBV19 and TRBJ2-7; D is uncertain. V was cut by 5 bases and J by 2 bases, with 13 bases left in between. From germline, CDR1 is LNHDA and CDR2 SQIVND (reference sequence). This CDR3 has 14 residues. DNA for the CDR3: TGTGCCAGTAGTCCCCAGTCAGGCACCTACGAGCAGTACTTC. As protein: CASSPQSGTYEQYF. Full variable domain (outside the CDR3, taken from reference TRBV19 and TRBJ2-7): DGGITQSPKYLFRKEGQNVTLSCEQNLNHDAMYWYRQDPGQGLRLIYYSQIVNDFQKGDIAEGYSVSREKKESFPLTVTSAQKNPTAFYLCASSPQSGTYEQYFGPGTRLTVT.

The V gene is TRBV12-3 or TRBV12-4, the J gene TRBJ1-5, with D unresolved. V lost 3 bases, J lost 7 bases, and 10 bases lay in between. CDR3 length equals 13 residues. In nucleotides, the CDR3 is TGTGCCAGCAGTTTGGGAGACACCCAGCCCCAGCATTTT. Its protein is CASSLGDTQPQHF.